A few counts support the clone carrying this T cell receptor beta chain. This specimen comes from a study of T cells in localized non-small cell lung cancer. Only in-frame clones appear in the TCRdb table, and some are missing; sequencing was by immunoSEQ multiplex PCR. The sample has over 40,000 clones, over 80% seen once. Looked up from germline, CDR1 is SQVTM and CDR2 is ANQGSEA. V shed 2 bases and J shed 10 bases, with 15 bases lying between them. CDR3 length equals 13 residues. The receptor was isolated from a man aged 35 to 70 with stage III lung adenocarcinoma. The chain is built from TRBV29-1 and TRBJ2-1; D is uncertain. Source: peripheral blood mononuclear cells, taken before any cancer treatment. The CDR3: CSVEMPDTQEQFF. As DNA, the CDR3 is TGCAGCGTTGAAATGCCCGATACTCAGGAGCAGTTCTTC.